This is a list of T cell receptor beta chains from one sample in a study of T cell responses to AZD1222 COVID-19 vaccine. Method: immunoSEQ multiplex PCR; TCRdb's copy keeps in-frame clones and lacks some. There are 150,000 or so clones in the sample; about 91% occur only once, and 1.4% to 1.5% lies in the top ten. The sequences come from peripheral blood, collected on day 0 of AZD1222 vaccination. The source is an adult in good health. Each CDR3 is given with its conserved first and last residue. The order of the fields is D gene, J gene, V gene, clone size, CDR3 DNA, CDR3 protein. The D gene is left open where the match is weak. The size entry is marked missing in some rows and otherwise reads once, few, many or a size class.

TRBD1 TRBJ2-7 TRBV6-5 . TGTGCCAGCAGTCGCCGGGACAGGGTACTCTACGAGCAGTACTTC CASSRRDRVLYEQYF
TRBD1 TRBJ2-2 TRBV7-2 . TGTGCCAGCAGCTCCCGGGACAGGGGTACTCCCGGGGAGCTGTTTTTT CASSSRDRGTPGELFF
TRBD1 TRBJ2-3 TRBV9 . TGTGCCAGCGGACAGGGGCATTCAAATACGCAGTATTTT CASGQGHSNTQYF
. TRBJ2-7 TRBV13 . TGTGCCAGCACACCTCCTGGGAAGGGGATCGGCGAGCAGTACTTC CASTPPGKGIGEQYF
. TRBJ1-2 TRBV7-9 . TGTGCCAGCAGCTGGGGGGTACCTTACACCTTC CASSWGVPYTF
TRBD1 TRBJ2-7 TRBV28 . TGTGCCAGCAGTTTTCCAGGGGGTAGCTCCTACGAGCAGTACTTC CASSFPGGSSYEQYF
. TRBJ1-1 TRBV9 . TGTGCCAGCAGCGCGAGGTCGGACTCCAGGACTGAAGCTTTCTTT CASSARSDSRTEAFF
TRBD2 TRBJ2-1 TRBV24-1 once TGTGCCACCAGTGACTCCCGACTAGCGGGGTACAATGAGCAGTTCTTC CATSDSRLAGYNEQFF
. TRBJ2-7 TRBV5-4 . TGTGCCAGCAGCTTGCGACAGAACTACGAGCAGTACTTC CASSLRQNYEQYF
. TRBJ2-7 TRBV11-3 once TGTGCCAGCGCCGAAGCGTCAGGGGGGGTCTCCTACGAGCAGTACTTC CASAEASGGVSYEQYF
. TRBJ1-5 TRBV20-1 once TGCAGTGCTAGTGGTGGGGGGGGCAATCAGCCCCAGCATTTT CSASGGGGNQPQHF